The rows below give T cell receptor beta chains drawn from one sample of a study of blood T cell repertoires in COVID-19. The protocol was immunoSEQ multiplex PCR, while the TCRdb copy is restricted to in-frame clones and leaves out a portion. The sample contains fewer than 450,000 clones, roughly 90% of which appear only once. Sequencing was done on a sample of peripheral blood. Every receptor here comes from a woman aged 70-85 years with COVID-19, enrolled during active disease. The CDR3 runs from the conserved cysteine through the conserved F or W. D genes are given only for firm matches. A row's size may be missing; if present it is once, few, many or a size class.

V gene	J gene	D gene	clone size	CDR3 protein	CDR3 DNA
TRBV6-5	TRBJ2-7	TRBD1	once	CASYPPGQGREQYF	TGTGCCAGTTATCCCCCGGGACAGGGGCGCGAGCAGTACTTC
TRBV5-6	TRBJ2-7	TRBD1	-	CASRFTGTASYEQYF	TGTGCCAGCAGGTTTACCGGGACAGCCTCCTACGAGCAGTACTTC
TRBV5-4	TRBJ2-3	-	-	CASSLYEADTQYF	TGTGCCAGCAGCTTGTACGAGGCCGATACGCAGTATTTT
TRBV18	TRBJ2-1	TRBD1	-	CASSPRTGGRNEQFF	TGTGCCAGCTCACCAAGAACAGGGGGACGAAATGAGCAGTTCTTC
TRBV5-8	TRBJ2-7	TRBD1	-	CASSWATGGWEQYF	TGTGCCAGCAGCTGGGCCACAGGGGGCTGGGAGCAGTACTTC
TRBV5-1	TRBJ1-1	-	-	CASSLAVYGNTEAFF	TGCGCCAGCAGCTTGGCTGTATACGGGAACACTGAAGCTTTCTTT
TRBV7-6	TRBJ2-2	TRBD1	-	CASSDARDRDTGELFF	TGTGCCAGCAGCGACGCCAGGGACAGGGACACCGGGGAGCTGTTTTTT
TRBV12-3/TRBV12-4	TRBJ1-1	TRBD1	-	CASSLTGDTEAFF	TGTGCCAGCAGTCTTACAGGGGACACTGAAGCTTTCTTT
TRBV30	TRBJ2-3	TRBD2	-	CAAPLAGGPSDTQYF	TGTGCCGCGCCGCTAGCGGGGGGGCCATCCGATACGCAGTATTTT
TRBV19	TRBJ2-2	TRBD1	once	CASTPQGSANTGELFF	TGTGCCAGTACCCCACAGGGGTCGGCGAACACCGGGGAGCTGTTTTTT
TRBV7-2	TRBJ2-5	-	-	CASSFRGPEETQYF	TGTGCCAGCAGCTTCCGCGGGCCTGAAGAGACCCAGTACTTC
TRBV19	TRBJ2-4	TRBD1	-	CASSDGQEHIAKNIQYF	TGTGCCAGTAGTGACGGACAGGAGCACATAGCCAAAAACATTCAGTACTTC
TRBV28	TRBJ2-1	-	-	CASNPGASSYNEQFF	TGTGCCAGCAACCCAGGGGCTAGCTCCTACAATGAGCAGTTCTTC
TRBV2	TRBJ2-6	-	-	CASSVGGAAGANVLTF	TGTGCCAGCAGTGTTGGAGGGGCTGCTGGGGCCAACGTCCTGACTTTC
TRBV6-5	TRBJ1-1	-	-	CASTHQTGLNTEAFF	TGTGCCAGCACCCACCAGACAGGTCTGAACACTGAAGCTTTCTTT
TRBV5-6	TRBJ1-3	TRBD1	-	CASSPDGQGLGGNTIYF	TGTGCCAGCAGCCCCGACGGACAGGGTTTAGGAGGAAACACCATATATTTT
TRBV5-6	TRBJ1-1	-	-	CASSLVPGGTEAFF	TGTGCCAGCAGCTTGGTTCCGGGGGGCACTGAAGCTTTCTTT
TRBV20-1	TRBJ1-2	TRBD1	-	CSASPGGRNYGYTF	TGCAGTGCTAGTCCAGGGGGTAGGAACTATGGCTACACCTTC
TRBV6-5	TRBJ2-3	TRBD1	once	CASSPTGGGADTQYF	TGTGCCAGCAGTCCAACAGGGGGCGGGGCAGATACGCAGTATTTT
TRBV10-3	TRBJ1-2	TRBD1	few	CAISAPGQGAVGYTF	TGTGCCATCAGTGCGCCGGGACAGGGGGCGGTTGGCTACACCTTC
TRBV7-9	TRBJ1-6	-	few	CASSFPDSPLHF	TGTGCCAGCAGCTTCCCGGATTCACCCCTCCACTTT
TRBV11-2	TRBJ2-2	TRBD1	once	CASSARDRAAGELFF	TGTGCCAGCAGCGCCCGGGACAGGGCTGCCGGGGAGCTGTTTTTT
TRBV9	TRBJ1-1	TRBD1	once	CASSFRDRDTEAFF	TGTGCCAGCAGCTTCCGGGACAGGGACACTGAAGCTTTCTTT
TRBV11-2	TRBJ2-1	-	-	CASSLPWRGGNEQFF	TGTGCCAGCAGCTTACCTTGGCGGGGAGGCAATGAGCAGTTCTTC
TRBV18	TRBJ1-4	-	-	CASSPQQGFANEKLFF	TGTGCCAGCTCACCACAGCAGGGCTTCGCTAATGAAAAACTGTTTTTT
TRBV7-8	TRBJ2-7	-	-	CASSGSYEQYF	TGTGCCAGCAGCGGCAGCTACGAGCAGTACTTC
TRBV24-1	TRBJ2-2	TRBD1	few	CATSGTGAGELFF	TGTGCCACCAGTGGAACAGGGGCCGGGGAGCTGTTTTTT
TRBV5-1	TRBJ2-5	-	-	CASSSSGDSSETQYF	TGCGCCAGCAGCTCCTCCGGAGACTCTTCAGAGACCCAGTACTTC
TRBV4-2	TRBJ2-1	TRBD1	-	CASSAEGQDEDEQFF	TGTGCCAGCAGCGCAGAGGGACAGGACGAGGATGAGCAGTTCTTC
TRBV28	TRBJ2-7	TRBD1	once	CASSPWDSTYEQYF	TGTGCCAGCAGTCCTTGGGACAGCACCTACGAGCAGTACTTC
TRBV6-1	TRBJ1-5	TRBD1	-	CASRLQTGFQPQHF	TGTGCCAGCAGACTCCAGACAGGGTTTCAGCCCCAGCATTTT
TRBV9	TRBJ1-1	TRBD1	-	CASSPPRTYRGTEAFF	TGTGCCAGCAGCCCTCCCCGGACATACAGGGGCACTGAAGCTTTCTTT
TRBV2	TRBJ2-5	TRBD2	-	CASSEGHSGSYQETQYF	TGTGCCAGCAGTGAAGGGCATAGCGGGTCGTACCAAGAGACCCAGTACTTC
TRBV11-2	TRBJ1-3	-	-	CAKQGNTIYF	TGTGCCAAACAGGGAAACACCATATATTTT
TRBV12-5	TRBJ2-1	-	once	CASGLKLMGGPYNEQFF	TGTGCTAGTGGTTTGAAATTGATGGGGGGGCCCTACAATGAGCAGTTCTTC
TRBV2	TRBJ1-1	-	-	CASSPPGEAFF	TGTGCCAGCTCGCCGCCGGGTGAAGCTTTCTTT
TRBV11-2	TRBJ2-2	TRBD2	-	CASSSLGASGGVGGELFF	TGTGCCAGCAGCTCGCTCGGGGCTAGCGGGGGGGTTGGCGGGGAGCTGTTTTTT
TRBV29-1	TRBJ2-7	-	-	CSVGQAGYEQYF	TGCAGCGTTGGGCAGGCTGGCTACGAGCAGTACTTC
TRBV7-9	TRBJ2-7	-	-	CASRGGPSSSYEQYF	TGTGCCAGCAGAGGGGGACCATCCAGCTCCTACGAGCAGTACTTC
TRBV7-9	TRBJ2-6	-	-	CATLTDSGANVLTF	TGTGCCACCCTGACAGACTCTGGGGCCAACGTCCTGACTTTC
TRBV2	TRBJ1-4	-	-	CASSAAGVTNEKLFF	TGTGCCAGCAGTGCGGCAGGGGTTACTAATGAAAAACTGTTTTTT